This TCR beta chain was captured in a study of control samples from healthy donors and cancer patients. Germline V CDR1 and CDR2: SNHLY, FYNNEI. This CDR3 region has 15 residues. V was cut by 4 bases and J by 0 bases, with 9 bases left in between. Using immunoSEQ multiplex PCR, the repertoire was profiled, and TCRdb retains in-frame clones only, with some absent. The data contain more than 100,000 clones, around 90% of them seen just once; the ten biggest clones take up about 2.6%. Source material: blood. The TCR originated in a man between 18 and 29 years old in good health. The chain employs TRBV2 and TRBJ1-4; D not certain. The CDR3 is CASSVETATNEKLFF. In DNA, the CDR3 is TGTGCCAGCAGTGTTGAAACCGCAACTAATGAAAAACTGTTTTTT.